The 25 T cell receptor beta chains below were found in one sample sequenced in a study of cytomegalovirus exposure and HLA in healthy donors. PCR used 60 Vbeta primers and 13 Jbeta primers. Assay used: immunoSEQ multiplex PCR; TCRdb lists only in-frame clones, some missing. The sample yields roughly 190,000 clones, roughly 77% seen once. Sequenced material: PBMCs. Receptors were obtained from a young man in good health and CMV-seropositive.

CDR3 nucleotides: TGTGCTAGTGGAGGGAGTCTACAGGGGCTTCGCAATCAGCCCCAGCATTTT. Encoded protein: CASGGSLQGLRNQPQHF. The V gene is TRBV12-5, the J gene TRBJ1-5; 7 bases match TRBD1. Per the germline V gene, CDR1 is LGHNT and CDR2 is FRNRAP. The V and J ends lost 6 bases and 2 bases, in that order; junction bases with no gene match: 13. This CDR3 spans 17 amino acids.

This clone was seen more than once but under ten times. The sample carries other DNA sequences with the same CDR3. This CDR3 reads CASSEPDRVQQYF. In nucleotides, the CDR3 is TGTGCCAGCAGTGAACCCGACAGGGTTCAGCAGTACTTC. The gene calls are TRBV25-1 and TRBJ2-7, with 7 bases matching TRBD1. Germline assignment: CDR1 MGHDK and CDR2 SYGVNS. The CDR3 length is 13 residues. The junction had 6 bases not matched to a gene; V was cut back by 2 bases and J by 8 bases.

The gene calls are TRBV11-3 and TRBJ2-5; TRBD1 is a possible D gene (6 bases). V shed 6 bases and J shed 0 bases, with 14 bases lying between them. The CDR3 is made up of 15 amino acids. Germline assignment: CDR1 SGHNT and CDR2 YENEEA. In DNA form, the CDR3 reads TGTGCCAGCAGTCCCGGGACACCTTACCAAGAGACCCAGTACTTC. Translation: CASSPGTPYQETQYF.

This clone was observed a single time. The rearrangement joins TRBV19 to TRBJ2-6, with D possibly TRBD1 on 5 matching bases. V lost 5 bases to trimming and J lost 0 bases, with 11 bases between them. Germline V CDR1 and CDR2: LNHDA, SQIVND (reference sequence). This CDR3 is built from 16 residues. The CDR3 DNA follows: TGTGCCAGTAGTGTCTACAGGATCTCTGGGGCCAACGTCCTGACTTTC. Translated: CASSVYRISGANVLTF.

V is TRBV2 and J is TRBJ2-7, with D possibly being TRBD2 (7 bases). Trimming left V 7 bases short and J 3 bases short, with 19 bases between. CDR3 size: 15 residues. Germline-derived CDR1 and CDR2 are SNHLY and FYNNEI. Written as DNA, the CDR3 is TGTGCCAGCATCCAGGGGAGGGGAATAGTCTACGAGCAGTACTTC. Residues: CASIQGRGIVYEQYF.

This chain links TRBV9 with TRBJ2-7; 14 nucleotides align to TRBD2. Per the germline V gene, CDR1 is SGDLS and CDR2 is YYNGEE. V was pared by 3 bases and J by 3 bases, with 5 bases of the junction left unmatched. This CDR3 region has 16 residues. CDR3 sequence reads: CASSAGTSGGYYEQYF. DNA for the CDR3: TGTGCCAGCAGCGCAGGGACTAGCGGGGGCTACTACGAGCAGTACTTC.

The V gene is TRBV6-5, the J gene TRBJ1-6; D gene uncertain. The CDR3 is 13 amino acids. Germline V gene lookup returns CDR1 MNHEY and CDR2 SVGAGI. The V gene lost 0 bases and the J gene lost 10 bases, with 7 bases spanning the gap. The CDR3 DNA is TGTGCCAGCAGTTACTCGCGGCAATCACCCCTCCACTTT. Its protein product is CASSYSRQSPLHF.

The chain has TRBV11-2 and TRBJ1-2, with D possibly matching TRBD1 (6 bases). The germline V gene has CDR1 SGHAT and CDR2 FQNNGV. V dropped 5 bases and J dropped 10 bases, with 17 bases sitting between them. This CDR3 has 13 amino acids. As DNA, the CDR3 is TGTGCCAGCAGCCCCTCGGGAGGGGGAATCTACACCTTC. Translating it yields CASSPSGGGIYTF.

The V and J genes are TRBV27 and TRBJ2-5; no clear D. The V gene lost 2 bases and the J gene lost 1 base, with 5 bases spanning the gap. CDR1 and CDR2 from the germline V gene are MNHEY and SMNVEV (reference sequence). The CDR3 loop spans 13 amino acids. The CDR3 sequence is CASSLGRQETQYF. The CDR3 nucleotides are TGTGCCAGCAGTTTAGGGCGCCAAGAGACCCAGTACTTC.

The CDR3 DNA sequence: TGTGCCAGCAGCATAGGGACTCTGAACACTGAAGCTTTCTTT. This sequence encodes CASSIGTLNTEAFF. The chain is built from TRBV9 and TRBJ1-1, with D possibly TRBD1 on 5 matching bases. The CDR3 totals 14 residues. Germline V gives CDR1 SGDLS, CDR2 YYNGEE. V shed 4 bases and J shed 0 bases, with 10 bases lying between them.

The chain links TRBV6-6 to TRBJ2-7, with D tentatively TRBD1 (6 bases). Trimming stripped 6 bases from V and 7 bases from J, with 10 bases between. Germline CDR1 MNHNY, CDR2 SVGAGI (reference sequence). CDR3 length: 11 amino acids. The CDR3 DNA reads TGTGCCAGCAGCCAACAGGGTGAGCAGTACTTC. This gives the protein CASSQQGEQYF.

V usage is TRBV21-1 and J usage is TRBJ2-5; whether TRBD2, the table's D call, matches the DNA was not checked. TRBV21-1 is noted as a pseudogene. There are 17 residues in the CDR3. This CDR3 reads CASSKGLAGGNKETQYF. The DNA for the CDR3 is TGTGCCAGCAGCAAAGGGCTAGCGGGAGGAAACAAAGAGACCCAGTACTTC.

The rearrangement joins TRBV19 to TRBJ2-1; D remains unclear. V lost 2 bases and J 3 bases, leaving 14 bases between the germline ends. The germline CDR1 and CDR2 sequences are LNHDA and SQIVND (reference sequence). This CDR3 has 16 residues. The chain's CDR3 is CASSIHATTNYNEQFF. Here the CDR3 DNA reads TGTGCCAGTAGTATACATGCCACTACAAACTACAATGAGCAGTTCTTC. The full variable domain, its missing parts supplied by reference TRBV19 and TRBJ2-1, is DGGITQSPKYLFRKEGQNVTLSCEQNLNHDAMYWYRQDPGQGLRLIYYSQIVNDFQKGDIAEGYSVSREKKESFPLTVTSAQKNPTAFYLCASSIHATTNYNEQFFGPGTRLTVL.

The chain employs TRBV28 and TRBJ1-4; D call uncertain. CDR3 length: 15 amino acids. V lost 2 bases to trimming and J lost 0 bases, with 7 bases between them. Germline CDR1 reads MDHEN; CDR2 reads SYDVKM. The CDR3 nucleotides are TGTGCCAGCAGTTTAAACGGTGCAACTAATGAAAAACTGTTTTTT. Its translation: CASSLNGATNEKLFF. The variable domain in full, with the rest retrieved from reference TRBV28 and TRBJ1-4, is DVKVTQSSRYLVKRTGEKVFLECVQDMDHENMFWYRQDPGLGLRLIYFSYDVKMKEKGDIPEGYSVSREKKERFSLILESASTNQTSMYLCASSLNGATNEKLFFGSGTQLSVL.

This clone was observed once. V usage is TRBV4-3 and J usage is TRBJ2-7, with D maybe TRBD1 (5 bases). The germline V and J ends were trimmed by 0 bases and 2 bases, with 11 bases remaining between them. Germline lookup yields CDR1 LGHNA and CDR2 YSLEER. The CDR3 consists of 15 residues. CDR3 sequence: CASSQDRQIPYEQYF. For the CDR3, the DNA is TGCGCCAGCAGCCAAGATCGACAGATTCCCTACGAGCAGTACTTC.

The chain recombines TRBV5-1 with TRBJ1-2; D uncertain. The CDR3 sequence is 18 residues long. Between the trimmed V and J ends, which lost 0 bases and 0 bases, there was a span of 18 bases. Germline CDR1 is SGHRS and CDR2 is YFSETQ. The CDR3, as DNA: TGCGCCAGCAGCTTGGTTCCTCTGGTCCACCCTACTAACTATGGCTACACCTTC. Translated: CASSLVPLVHPTNYGYTF.

In DNA, the CDR3 is TGTGCCAGCAGCCCGAGACGGCGGGGCTACAATGAGCAGTTCTTC. Its translation is CASSPRRRGYNEQFF. The genes are TRBV7-2 and TRBJ2-1; tentatively, D is TRBD2 (6 bases). Germline loops: CDR1 SGHTA, CDR2 FQGNSA. V was cut by 5 bases and J by 3 bases, with 14 bases left in between. The CDR3 contains 15 residues.

The chain couples TRBV30 to TRBJ1-2, with 8 bases matching TRBD1. Unmatched junction bases numbered 2, after V lost 1 base and J lost 7 bases. The germline CDR1 and CDR2 sequences are GTSNPN and SVGIG (reference sequence). The CDR3 runs 12 residues. The CDR3 sequence is CAWSGGQGGYTF. The CDR3 nucleotides are TGTGCCTGGAGTGGTGGACAGGGTGGCTACACCTTC.

This chain joins TRBV30 and TRBJ2-5; possibly TRBD1 for D (6 bases). The CDR3 runs 13 residues. Germline values: CDR1 GTSNPN, CDR2 SVGIG (reference sequence). The ends were cut back, 5 bases at V and 2 bases at J, with 12 bases in the middle. The CDR3 DNA is TGTGCCTGGGGGGGCGTCCTTCAAGAGACCCAGTACTTC. Encoded protein: CAWGGVLQETQYF.

CDR3: CASRGQGDFGNQPQHF. The CDR3 DNA follows: TGTGCCTCCCGGGGACAGGGTGATTTTGGCAATCAGCCCCAGCATTTT. This chain uses TRBV19 with TRBJ1-5; the match to TRBD1 covers 9 bases. CDR1 and CDR2 (germline): LNHDA, SQIVND (reference sequence). There are 16 residues in the CDR3. V shed 11 bases and J 2 bases; nucleotides not matched to a gene: 13.

This clone was counted a single time. The rearrangement uses TRBV27 and TRBJ2-1, with D unresolved. The CDR3 has 12 amino acids. The V gene's germline CDR1 is MNHEY and CDR2 SMNVEV (reference sequence). V shed 5 bases and J shed 10 bases, with 12 bases lying between them. CDR3 sequence reads: CASSPHVREQFF. CDR3 in DNA: TGTGCCAGCAGTCCCCACGTCCGGGAGCAGTTCTTC.

The chain recombines TRBV7-9 with TRBJ2-5; 8 bases agree with TRBD1. The DNA end is more similar to TRBJ2-7, so the J call may be wrong. Looked up from germline, CDR1 is SEHNR and CDR2 is FQNEAQ (reference sequence). The CDR3 consists of 15 residues. CDR3 DNA: TGTGCCAGCAGCTTAGGTAGGACAGGGACCTACGAGCAGTACTTC. The encoded protein is CASSLGRTGTYEQYF.

This chain uses TRBV14 with TRBJ1-6, with 7 bases identical to TRBD1. The junction had 5 bases not matched to a gene; V was cut back by 3 bases and J by 12 bases. This CDR3 is 13 amino acids long. The V gene's germline CDR1 is SGHDN and CDR2 FVKESK. The CDR3 nucleotides are TGTGCCAGCAGCCAGGAAGGGGGCCTACCCCTCCACTTT. Its translation is CASSQEGGLPLHF.

This clone was found a few times. The chain has TRBV19 and TRBJ1-1; TRBD1 matches at 8 bases. J gave up 1 base and V 7 bases, and 8 bases lay outside the gene matches. This CDR3 has 15 residues. Per germline, CDR1 LNHDA and CDR2 SQIVND (reference sequence). CDR3 sequence (DNA): TGTGCCAGTATCCCCAGGGGGCAGTGGAACACTGAAGCTTTCTTT. Encoded protein: CASIPRGQWNTEAFF. Based on the CDR3 plus reference TRBV19 and TRBJ1-1, the full variable domain is DGGITQSPKYLFRKEGQNVTLSCEQNLNHDAMYWYRQDPGQGLRLIYYSQIVNDFQKGDIAEGYSVSREKKESFPLTVTSAQKNPTAFYLCASIPRGQWNTEAFFGQGTRLTVV.

The chain combines TRBV6-1 with TRBJ1-3; tentatively, D is TRBD1 (6 bases). This CDR3 contains 18 residues. Trimming removed 1 base at V and 0 bases at J, with 16 bases between. Germline loops: CDR1 MNHNS, CDR2 SASEGT. In DNA form, the CDR3 reads TGTGCCAGCAGTGAAGTAGGATGGGACATAAGCTCTGGAAACACCATATATTTT. Translated: CASSEVGWDISSGNTIYF.